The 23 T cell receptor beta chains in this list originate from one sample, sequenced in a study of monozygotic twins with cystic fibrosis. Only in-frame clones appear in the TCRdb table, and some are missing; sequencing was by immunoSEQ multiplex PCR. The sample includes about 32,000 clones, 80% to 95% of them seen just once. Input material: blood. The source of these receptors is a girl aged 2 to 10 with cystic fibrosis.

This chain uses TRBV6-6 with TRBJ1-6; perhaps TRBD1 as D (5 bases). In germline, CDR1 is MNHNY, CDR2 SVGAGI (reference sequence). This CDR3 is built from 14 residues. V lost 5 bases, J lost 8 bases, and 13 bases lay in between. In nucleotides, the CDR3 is TGTGCCAGCAGTCGCAGGGTCGAGGATTCACCCCTCCACTTT. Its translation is CASSRRVEDSPLHF.

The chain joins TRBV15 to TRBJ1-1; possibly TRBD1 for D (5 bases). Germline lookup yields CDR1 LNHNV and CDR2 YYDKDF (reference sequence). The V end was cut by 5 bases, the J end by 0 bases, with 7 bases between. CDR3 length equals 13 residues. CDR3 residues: CATSLQVNTEAFF. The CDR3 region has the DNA TGTGCCACCAGCCTACAGGTGAACACTGAAGCTTTCTTT.

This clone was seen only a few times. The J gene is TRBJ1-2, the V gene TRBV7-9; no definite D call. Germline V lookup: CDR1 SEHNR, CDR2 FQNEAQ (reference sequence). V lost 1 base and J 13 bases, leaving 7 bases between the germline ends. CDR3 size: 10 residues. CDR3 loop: CASSLVPFTF. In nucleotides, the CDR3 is TGTGCCAGCAGCTTAGTGCCCTTCACCTTC.

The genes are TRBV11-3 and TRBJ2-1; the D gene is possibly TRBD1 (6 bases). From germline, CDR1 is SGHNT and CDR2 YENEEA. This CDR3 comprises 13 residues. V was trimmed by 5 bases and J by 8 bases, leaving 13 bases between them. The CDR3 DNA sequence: TGTGCCAGCAGCCAACAGGGCAGCGATGAGCAGTTCTTC. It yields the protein CASSQQGSDEQFF.

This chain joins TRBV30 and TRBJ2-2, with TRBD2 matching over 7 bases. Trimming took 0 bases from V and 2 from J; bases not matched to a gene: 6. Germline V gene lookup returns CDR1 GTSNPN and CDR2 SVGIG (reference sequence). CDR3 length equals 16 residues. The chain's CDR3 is CAWSVSGGHNTGELFF. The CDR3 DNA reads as TGTGCCTGGAGTGTTTCGGGGGGTCATAACACCGGGGAGCTGTTTTTT.

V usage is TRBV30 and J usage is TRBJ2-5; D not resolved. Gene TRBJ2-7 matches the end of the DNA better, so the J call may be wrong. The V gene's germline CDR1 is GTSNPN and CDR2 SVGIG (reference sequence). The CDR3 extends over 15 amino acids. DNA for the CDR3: TGTGCCTGGAGTTCCCAGAGCCGTGCCCATCTCGAGCAGTACTTC. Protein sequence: CAWSSQSRAHLEQYF.

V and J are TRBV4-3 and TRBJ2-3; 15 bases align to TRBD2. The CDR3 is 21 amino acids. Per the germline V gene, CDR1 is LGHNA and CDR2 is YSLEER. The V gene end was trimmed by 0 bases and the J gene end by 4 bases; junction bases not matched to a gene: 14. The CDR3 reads CASSQDLRTSGRAFEADTQYF. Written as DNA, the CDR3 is TGCGCCAGCAGCCAAGATCTCCGGACTAGCGGGAGGGCCTTTGAGGCAGATACGCAGTATTTT.

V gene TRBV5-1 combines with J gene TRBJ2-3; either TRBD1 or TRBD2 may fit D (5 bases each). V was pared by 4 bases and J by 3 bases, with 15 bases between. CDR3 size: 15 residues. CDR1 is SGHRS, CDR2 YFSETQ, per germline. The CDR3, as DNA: TGCGCCAGCAGCGGCCGGGGACGGGAAACAGATACGCAGTATTTT. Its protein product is CASSGRGRETDTQYF.

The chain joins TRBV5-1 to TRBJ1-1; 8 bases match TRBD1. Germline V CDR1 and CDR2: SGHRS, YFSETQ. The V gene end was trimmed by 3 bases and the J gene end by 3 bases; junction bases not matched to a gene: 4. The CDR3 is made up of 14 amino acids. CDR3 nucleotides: TGCGCCAGCAGCTGGACAGGGTGGGACACTGAAGCTTTCTTT. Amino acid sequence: CASSWTGWDTEAFF.

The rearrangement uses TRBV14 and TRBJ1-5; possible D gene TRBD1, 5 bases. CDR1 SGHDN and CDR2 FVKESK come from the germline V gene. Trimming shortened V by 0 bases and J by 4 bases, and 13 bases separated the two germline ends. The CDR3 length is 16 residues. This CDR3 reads CASSQDRRGMNQPQHF. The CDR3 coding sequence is TGTGCCAGCAGCCAAGACCGCCGGGGGATGAATCAGCCCCAGCATTTT.

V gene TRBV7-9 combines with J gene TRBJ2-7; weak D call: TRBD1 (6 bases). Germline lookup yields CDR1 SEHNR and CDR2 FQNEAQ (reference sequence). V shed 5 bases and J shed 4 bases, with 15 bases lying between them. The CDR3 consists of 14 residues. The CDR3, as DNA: TGTGCCAGCAGCCCGGGTGGGGGCCGTTACGAGCAGTACTTC. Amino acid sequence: CASSPGGGRYEQYF.

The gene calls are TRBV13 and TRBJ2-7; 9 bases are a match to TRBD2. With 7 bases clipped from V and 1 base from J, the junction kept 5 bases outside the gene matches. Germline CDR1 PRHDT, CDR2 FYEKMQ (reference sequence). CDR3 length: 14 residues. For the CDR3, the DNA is TGTGCCAGCACAACTAGCGGGTTGTCCTACGAGCAGTACTTC. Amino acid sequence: CASTTSGLSYEQYF.

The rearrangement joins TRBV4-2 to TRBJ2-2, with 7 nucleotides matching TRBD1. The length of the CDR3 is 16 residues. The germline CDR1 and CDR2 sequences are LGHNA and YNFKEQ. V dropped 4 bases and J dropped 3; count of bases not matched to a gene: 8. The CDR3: CASSPPQGSYTGELFF. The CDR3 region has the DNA TGTGCCAGCAGCCCCCCACAGGGGAGTTACACCGGGGAGCTGTTTTTT.

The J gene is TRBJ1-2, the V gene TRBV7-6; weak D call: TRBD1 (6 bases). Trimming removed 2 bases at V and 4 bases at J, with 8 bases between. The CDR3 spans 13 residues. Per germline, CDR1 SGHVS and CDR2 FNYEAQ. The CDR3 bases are TGTGCCAGCAGCTTAACAGGGAGCTATGGCTACACCTTC. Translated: CASSLTGSYGYTF.

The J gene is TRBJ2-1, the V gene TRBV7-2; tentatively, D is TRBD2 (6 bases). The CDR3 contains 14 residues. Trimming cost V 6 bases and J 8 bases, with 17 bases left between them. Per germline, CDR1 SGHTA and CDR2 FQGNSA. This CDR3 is CASSDQTSRHEQFF. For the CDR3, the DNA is TGTGCCAGCAGTGACCAGACTAGTCGGCATGAGCAGTTCTTC. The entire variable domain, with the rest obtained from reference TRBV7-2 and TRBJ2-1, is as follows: GAGVSQSPSNKVTEKGKDVELRCDPISGHTALYWYRQSLGQGLEFLIYFQGNSAPDKSGLPSDRFSAERTGGSVSTLTIQRTQQEDSAVYLCASSDQTSRHEQFFGPGTRLTVL.

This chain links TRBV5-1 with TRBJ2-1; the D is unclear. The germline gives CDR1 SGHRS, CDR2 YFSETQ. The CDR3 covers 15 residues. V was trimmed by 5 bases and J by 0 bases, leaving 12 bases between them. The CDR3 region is CASRSGLSSYNEQFF. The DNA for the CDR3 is TGCGCCAGCAGATCCGGGTTGAGCTCCTACAATGAGCAGTTCTTC.

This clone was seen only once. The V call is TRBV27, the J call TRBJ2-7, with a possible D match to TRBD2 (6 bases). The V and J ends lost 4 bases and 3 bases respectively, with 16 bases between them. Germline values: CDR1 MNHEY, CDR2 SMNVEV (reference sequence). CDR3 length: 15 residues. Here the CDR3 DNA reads TGTGCCAGCAGTTCCTCTAGCGCCGGCCTCTACGAGCAGTACTTC. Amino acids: CASSSSSAGLYEQYF.

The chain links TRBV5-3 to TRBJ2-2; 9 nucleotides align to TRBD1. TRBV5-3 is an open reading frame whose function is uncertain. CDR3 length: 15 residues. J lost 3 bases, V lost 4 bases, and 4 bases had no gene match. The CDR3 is CARSHDRGYTGELFF. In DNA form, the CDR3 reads TGTGCCAGAAGCCACGACAGGGGGTACACCGGGGAGCTGTTTTTT.

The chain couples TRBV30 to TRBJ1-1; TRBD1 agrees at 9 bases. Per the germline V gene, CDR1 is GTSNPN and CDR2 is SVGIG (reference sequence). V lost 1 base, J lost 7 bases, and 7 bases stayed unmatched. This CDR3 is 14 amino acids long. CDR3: CAWSGGQGVGEAFF. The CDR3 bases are TGTGCCTGGAGTGGGGGACAGGGCGTCGGTGAAGCTTTCTTT.

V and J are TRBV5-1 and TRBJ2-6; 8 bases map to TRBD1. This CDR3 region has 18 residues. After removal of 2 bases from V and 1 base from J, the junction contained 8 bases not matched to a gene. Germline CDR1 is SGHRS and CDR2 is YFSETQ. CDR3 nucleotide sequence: TGCGCCAGCAGCTTCCTAGGGACAGGACAGTCTGGGGCCAACGTCCTGACTTTC. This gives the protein CASSFLGTGQSGANVLTF.

The CDR3 protein is CASSYSGGDNSPLHF. For the CDR3, the DNA is TGTGCCAGCAGTTACTCAGGGGGCGATAATTCACCCCTCCACTTT. This sequence joins TRBV6-5 and TRBJ1-6; 7 bases agree with TRBD1. CDR1 MNHEY and CDR2 SVGAGI come from the germline V gene. This CDR3 region has 15 residues. Losses at the gene ends were 0 bases for V and 5 bases for J; bases not matched to a gene: 1.

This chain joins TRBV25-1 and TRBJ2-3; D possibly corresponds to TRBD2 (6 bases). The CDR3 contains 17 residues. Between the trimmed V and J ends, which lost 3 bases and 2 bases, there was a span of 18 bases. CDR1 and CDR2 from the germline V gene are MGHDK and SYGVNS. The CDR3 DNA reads TGTGCCAGCAGTGATCCGCTAGCGTCGCCTCACACAGATACGCAGTATTTT. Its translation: CASSDPLASPHTDTQYF.

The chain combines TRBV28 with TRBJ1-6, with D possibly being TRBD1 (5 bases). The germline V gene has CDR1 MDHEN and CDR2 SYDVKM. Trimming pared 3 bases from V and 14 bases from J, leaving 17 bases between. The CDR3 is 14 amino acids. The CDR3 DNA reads TGTGCCAGCAGTTTGCAGGGCCTGTGGGGTTCCCTCCACTTT. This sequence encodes CASSLQGLWGSLHF.